There are a few counts of the clone carrying this T cell receptor (beta chain). As yet, its antigen is unknown. V was clipped by 4 bases and J by 7 bases, with 7 bases between them. CDR3 size: 10 residues. Germline CDR1 and CDR2: DFQATT and SNEGSKA (reference sequence). These data originate in a study of OX40 agonist ivuxolimab in advanced cancers. Across the whole study: Ivuxolimab, which is an agonistic anti-OX40 (CD134) antibody, was administered to the patients.

Profiled with immunoSEQ multiplex PCR; TCRdb holds only in-frame clones, not every one. This sample has about 94,000 clones, with more than 85% found just once. Study-wide findings and caveats: Expanded peripheral T cells had an undetermined antigen specificity.

The V gene is TRBV20-1, the J gene TRBJ1-2; tentative D call: TRBD1 (6 bases). Here the sequenced sample was CD4+ or CD8+ T cells sorted from blood, taken in a trial of the OX40 agonist ivuxolimab. The clonotype originates from an adult with an advanced solid tumor such as melanoma, head and neck, liver or kidney cancer. CDR3 sequence reads: CSATGAGYTF. CDR3 bases: TGCAGTGCTACAGGGGCTGGCTACACCTTC.